Listed below are T cell receptor beta chains from one sample, sequenced in a study of blood T cell repertoires in COVID-19. The repertoire was sequenced with immunoSEQ multiplex PCR; TCRdb's copy has only in-frame clones and lacks some. The table shows approximately 200,000 clones, with less than 85% occurring only once. Sequencing was done on a sample of peripheral blood. The source is a woman aged 80 or over with COVID-19, enrolled during active disease. CDR3s include the opening cysteine and the closing phenylalanine or tryptophan. D genes are given only for firm matches. Some rows mark clone size as missing; the rest say once, few, many or name a class of expanded clone.

abundance	d_gene	j_gene	v_gene	CDR3nt	CDR3aa
-	TRBD1	TRBJ1-2	TRBV28	TGTGCCAGCAGGCCACAGGGGGCGCCTTGGGGCTACACCTTC	CASRPQGAPWGYTF
-	-	TRBJ2-3	TRBV5-4	TGTGCCAGCAGCTCCGGGAAGGGCACAGATACGCAGTATTTT	CASSSGKGTDTQYF
-	TRBD2	TRBJ2-7	TRBV29-1	TGCAGCGTGGGGGCGGGAGGGCCTGGGTATGAGCAGTACTTC	CSVGAGGPGYEQYF
-	TRBD1	TRBJ1-2	TRBV15	TGTGCCACCAGCAGAGCGGACAGGGGAGGTGGTAACTATGGCTACACCTTC	CATSRADRGGGNYGYTF
-	-	TRBJ1-1	TRBV3-1/TRBV3-2	TGTGCCAGCAGCCCTGCGGGACTCACTGAAGCTTTCTTT	CASSPAGLTEAFF
-	-	TRBJ1-1	TRBV5-6	TGTGCCAGCAGCATGACAGTGACCATGAACACTGAAGCTTTCTTT	CASSMTVTMNTEAFF
-	-	TRBJ1-5	TRBV5-6	TGTGCCAGCAGCTTGAGGGGTTGGCGCAATCAGCCCCAGCATTTT	CASSLRGWRNQPQHF
-	-	TRBJ1-2	TRBV12-3/TRBV12-4	TGTGCCAGCACCCGGGGGGACTATGGCTACACCTTC	CASTRGDYGYTF
-	TRBD2	TRBJ2-3	TRBV10-3	TGTGCCATCGGCAAGGGCGGGGGGCCAGATACGCAGTATTTT	CAIGKGGGPDTQYF
-	TRBD2	TRBJ2-7	TRBV19	TGTGCCAGTAGTATCCCTACCGCACAAGCGGGAGGGCCGGGTGAGCAGTACTTC	CASSIPTAQAGGPGEQYF
-	-	TRBJ1-1	TRBV11-2	TGTGCCAGCAGCTTAGTCGGCACTGAAGCTTTCTTT	CASSLVGTEAFF
-	TRBD2	TRBJ2-3	TRBV4-1	TGCGCCAGCAGCCAGTACCCAGGTGGAACTAGCGGGGGAACTAGCACAGATACGCAGTATTTT	CASSQYPGGTSGGTSTDTQYF
-	-	TRBJ1-5	TRBV4-1	TGCGCCAGCAGCCGAGGGGACACATGGGACAATCAGCCCCAGCATTTT	CASSRGDTWDNQPQHF
-	-	TRBJ1-1	TRBV5-1	TGCGCCAGCAGCTTGGAGCGGGTGGGAACTGAAGCTTTCTTT	CASSLERVGTEAFF
-	-	TRBJ2-1	TRBV4-1	TGCGCCAGCAGCGGGGAGATCCTTAATGAGCAGTTCTTC	CASSGEILNEQFF
-	-	TRBJ1-1	TRBV6-6	TGTGCCAGCAGCGATTGGGAGGCTGAAGCTTTCTTT	CASSDWEAEAFF
few	-	TRBJ2-5	TRBV3-1/TRBV3-2	TGTGCCAGCAGCCGCCCGGGACGGGGGGCGCAAGAGACCCAGTACTTC	CASSRPGRGAQETQYF
-	-	TRBJ1-6	TRBV27	TGTGCCAGCAGTTTCCACGCGAATAATTCACCCCTCCACTTT	CASSFHANNSPLHF
-	TRBD1	TRBJ1-4	TRBV3-1/TRBV3-2	TGTGCCAGCACGGACAGGTTGGGAACTAATGAAAAACTGTTTTTT	CASTDRLGTNEKLFF
-	TRBD1	TRBJ2-5	TRBV6-5	TGTGCCAGCAGAGTGGACAGGGGGCCTGAGACCCAGTACTTC	CASRVDRGPETQYF
-	-	TRBJ2-7	TRBV4-2	TGTGCCAGCAGCCAAGAATACATTTCCTACGAGCAGTACTTC	CASSQEYISYEQYF
-	-	TRBJ1-3	TRBV12-2	TGTGCAAGTCGCTTGACGACTCGGATGGGAAACACCATATATTTT	CASRLTTRMGNTIYF
-	TRBD2	TRBJ2-3	TRBV3-1/TRBV3-2	TGTGCCAGCAGCCCCTCTAGCGGTGCTAGCACAGATACGCAGTATTTT	CASSPSSGASTDTQYF
-	-	TRBJ1-5	TRBV4-1	TGCGCCAGCAGCCAAGAGGGCCCGGTGCCCCAGCATTTT	CASSQEGPVPQHF
-	-	TRBJ2-7	TRBV10-3	TGTGCCATCAGTGAGTCGATAGGAGGGACCTACGAGCAGTACTTC	CAISESIGGTYEQYF
-	TRBD1	TRBJ1-6	TRBV28	TGTGCCTGCCGGGACAGGGGGCGGGTTTCACCCCTCCACTTT	CACRDRGRVSPLHF